Presented here are 23 T cell receptor beta chains from one specimen sequenced in a study of blood T cell repertoires in COVID-19. Clones were read by immunoSEQ multiplex PCR, and TCRdb kept only the in-frame ones, dropping some. The table has 180,000 or so clones, around 82% seen once; the top ten hold 1% to 1.5%. Input material: peripheral blood. The receptor source for this set is a man aged 55 to 70 who had recovered from COVID-19.

This chain uses TRBV3-1 (or the pseudogene TRBV3-2) with TRBJ2-7; 8 nucleotides agree with TRBD1. Per germline, CDR1 LGHDT and CDR2 YNNKEL (reference sequence). The CDR3 loop spans 13 amino acids. The J segment lost 7 bases and the V segment lost 3 bases, leaving 5 bases of the junction unmatched. CDR3 loop: CASSHPTGVEQYF. CDR3 coding DNA: TGTGCCAGCAGCCACCCGACAGGGGTAGAGCAGTACTTC.

The CDR3 sequence is CASSPEQGGLIFREQFF. CDR3 bases: TGTGCCAGCAGCCCTGAACAGGGGGGCCTAATCTTTCGGGAGCAGTTCTTC. The chain links TRBV6-2 or TRBV6-3 to TRBJ2-1; TRBD1 agrees at 8 bases. CDR1 and CDR2 (germline): MNHEY, SVGEGT. Unmatched junction bases numbered 20, after V lost 6 bases and J lost 10 bases. CDR3 length equals 17 residues.

The gene calls are TRBV9 and TRBJ2-1, with 7 bases matching TRBD1. V lost 3 bases, J lost 9 bases, and 6 bases stayed unmatched. The CDR3 sequence is 13 residues long. Germline CDR1 is SGDLS and CDR2 is YYNGEE. The CDR3 protein is CASSETGDSEQFF. The DNA for the CDR3 is TGTGCCAGCAGCGAAACAGGGGATTCTGAGCAGTTCTTC. The whole variable domain, remainder taken from reference TRBV9 and TRBJ2-1, is DSGVTQTPKHLITATGQRVTLRCSPRSGDLSVYWYQQSLDQGLQFLIQYYNGEERAKGNILERFSAQQFPDLHSELNLSSLELGDSALYFCASSETGDSEQFFGPGTRLTVL.

V and J are TRBV7-2 and TRBJ2-2; the D is unclear. Trimming left V 1 base short and J 3 bases short, with 6 bases between. In germline, CDR1 is SGHTA, CDR2 FQGNSA. This CDR3 spans 14 amino acids. CDR3 loop: CASSLVAYTGELFF. The CDR3 region has the DNA TGTGCCAGCAGCTTAGTCGCGTACACCGGGGAGCTGTTTTTT.

The chain links TRBV13 to TRBJ2-1, with 7 bases lining up with TRBD1. The CDR3 loop spans 16 amino acids. CDR1 PRHDT and CDR2 FYEKMQ come from the germline V gene (reference sequence). J gave up 0 bases and V 0 bases, and 2 bases lay outside the gene matches. CDR3 bases: TGTGCCAGCAGCTTAGGACAGGGGAACTCCTACAATGAGCAGTTCTTC. As protein: CASSLGQGNSYNEQFF.

V and J are TRBV6-6 and TRBJ2-6; 7 bases fit TRBD1. The CDR3 covers 16 residues. V trimming: 4 bases; J trimming: 7 bases; junction bases outside the gene matches: 10. The germline V gene has CDR1 MNHNY and CDR2 SVGAGI (reference sequence). The CDR3 bases are TGTGCCAGCAGTTTCCTCCGGGACAGTGAAGCCAACGTCCTGACTTTC. Translating gives CASSFLRDSEANVLTF.

The chain links TRBV6-6 to TRBJ1-5; D gene unclear. The CDR3 covers 13 residues. V gave up 2 bases and J gave up 6 bases, with 8 bases separating them. Per the germline V gene, CDR1 is MNHNY and CDR2 is SVGAGI (reference sequence). The CDR3 DNA sequence: TGTGCCAGCAGTTACGAAGGAGTTCAGCCCCAGCATTTT. This codes for CASSYEGVQPQHF.

There are a few counts of this clone. The same CDR3 is also encoded by other DNA sequences in this sample. V and J are TRBV3-1 (or the pseudogene TRBV3-2) and TRBJ2-7; TRBD2 matches 7 bases. The CDR3 totals 13 residues. The V and J ends lost 3 bases and 2 bases, in that order; junction bases with no gene match: 1. CDR1 and CDR2 from the germline V gene are LGHDT and YNNKEL (reference sequence). The CDR3 spells CASSQGGAYEQYF. CDR3 coding DNA: TGTGCCAGCAGCCAGGGAGGGGCCTACGAGCAGTACTTC.

The chain uses TRBV6-1 and TRBJ1-4; D call uncertain. The length of the CDR3 is 16 residues. V was cut by 2 bases and J by 5 bases, with 15 bases left in between. The germline gives CDR1 MNHNS, CDR2 SASEGT. CDR3 in amino acids: CASSEIAGRRNEKLFF. DNA of the CDR3: TGTGCCAGCAGTGAAATCGCCGGGAGAAGGAATGAAAAACTGTTTTTT.

This clone was recorded a few times. The chain links TRBV18 to TRBJ1-1; tentative D call: TRBD1 (6 bases). Trimming pared 4 bases from V and 5 bases from J, leaving 17 bases between. The CDR3 spans 15 residues. Germline CDR1 KGHSH, CDR2 LQKENI. The CDR3 region is CASSLQGIEGTEAFF. The DNA of the CDR3 is TGTGCCAGCTCACTACAGGGAATTGAGGGAACTGAAGCTTTCTTT.

The chain is built from TRBV27 and TRBJ1-2; 7 nucleotides agree with TRBD1. Trimming took 5 bases from V and 4 from J; bases not matched to a gene: 4. CDR3 length: 13 amino acids. Germline V lookup: CDR1 MNHEY, CDR2 SMNVEV (reference sequence). This chain's CDR3 is CASSTRDSYGYTF. Here the CDR3 DNA reads TGTGCCAGCAGTACGCGGGACAGCTATGGCTACACCTTC.

J is TRBJ1-5 and V is TRBV25-1; 11 nucleotides align to TRBD1. This CDR3 region has 17 residues. Germline trimming cut 6 bases from V and 1 base from J; bases unmatched to any gene: 8. In germline, CDR1 is MGHDK, CDR2 SYGVNS. The CDR3 reads CASSPSGQGGSNQPQHF. CDR3 DNA sequence: TGTGCCAGCAGCCCATCGGGACAGGGGGGGAGCAATCAGCCCCAGCATTTT.

This clone was found once. The V and J genes are TRBV7-2 and TRBJ2-3; TRBD1 agrees at 9 bases. Germline V gives CDR1 SGHTA, CDR2 FQGNSA. Trimming removed 5 bases from V and 0 bases from J; junction bases left unmatched: 9. CDR3 length: 17 residues. The CDR3 is CASSPATGGYSTDTQYF. The CDR3 nucleotides read TGTGCCAGCAGCCCAGCCACAGGGGGCTATAGCACAGATACGCAGTATTTT.

This sequence joins TRBV3-1 (or the pseudogene TRBV3-2) and TRBJ2-1, with D possibly TRBD2 on 5 matching bases. Germline values: CDR1 LGHDT, CDR2 YNNKEL (reference sequence). V lost 8 bases to trimming and J lost 4 bases, with 6 bases between them. The CDR3 loop spans 11 amino acids. The CDR3 is CASGGYNEQFF. CDR3 DNA: TGTGCCAGCGGAGGATACAATGAGCAGTTCTTC.

The V call is TRBV11-2, the J call TRBJ2-3; tentative D call: TRBD2 (5 bases). The CDR3 extends over 16 amino acids. The V gene lost 4 bases and the J gene lost 0 bases, with 14 bases spanning the gap. Germline V CDR1 and CDR2: SGHAT, FQNNGV. The CDR3 DNA reads TGTGCCAGCAGCTCCGGTTCGGGGTTTAGCACAGATACGCAGTATTTT. It encodes CASSSGSGFSTDTQYF.

This sequence joins TRBV4-2 and TRBJ1-2; 8 bases line up with TRBD1. Germline V gene data show CDR1 as LGHNA and CDR2 as YNFKEQ. The V gene end was trimmed by 0 bases and the J gene end by 7 bases; junction bases not matched to a gene: 7. This CDR3 is built from 15 residues. CDR3 sequence reads: CASSQDWGQASGYTF. CDR3 bases: TGTGCCAGCAGCCAAGATTGGGGACAGGCCTCTGGCTACACCTTC.

This chain uses TRBV2 with TRBJ1-5; tentatively, D is TRBD1 (5 bases). Trimming cost V 6 bases and J 7 bases, with 19 bases left between them. This CDR3 has 15 residues. Germline values: CDR1 SNHLY, CDR2 FYNNEI. This chain's CDR3 is CASRTGTHLRQPQHF. CDR3 in DNA: TGTGCCAGCAGGACGGGGACTCATCTTAGACAGCCCCAGCATTTT.

The rearrangement uses TRBV6-2 or TRBV6-3 and TRBJ2-3; TRBD2 matches at 7 bases. The CDR3 has 14 residues. Trimming took 0 bases from V and 4 from J; bases not matched to a gene: 1. Germline loops: CDR1 MNHEY, CDR2 SVGEGT. In nucleotides, the CDR3 is TGTGCCAGCAGTTACTCTCTAGCGGCAGATACGCAGTATTTT. It codes for CASSYSLAADTQYF.

V and J are TRBV6-4 and TRBJ1-2, with D unclear. The germline CDR1 and CDR2 sequences are MRHNA and SNTAGT. This CDR3 spans 14 amino acids. V was shortened by 3 bases and J by 8 bases, with 16 bases between the two germline ends. The CDR3 nucleotides read TGTGCCAGCAGTGAATCGGGTGGCCTGAGGGGCTACACCTTC. It specifies CASSESGGLRGYTF.

The chain joins TRBV18 to TRBJ1-5; 7 bases map to TRBD1. Trimming took 5 bases from V and 2 from J; bases not matched to a gene: 6. Germline CDR1 KGHSH, CDR2 LQKENI. The CDR3 has 15 amino acids. CDR3 DNA sequence: TGTGCCAGCTCAGCCGGACAGGTTGGCAATCAGCCCCAGCATTTT. Translating gives CASSAGQVGNQPQHF.

The J gene is TRBJ1-1, the V gene TRBV19, with D tentatively TRBD1 (5 bases). In germline, CDR1 is LNHDA, CDR2 SQIVND (reference sequence). There are 15 residues in the CDR3. Between the trimmed V and J ends, which lost 2 bases and 0 bases, there was a span of 10 bases. This chain's CDR3 is CASSIRGLMNTEAFF. The CDR3 nucleotides read TGTGCCAGTAGTATAAGGGGCCTAATGAACACTGAAGCTTTCTTT.

The chain couples TRBV28 to TRBJ1-2; D may be TRBD1 (6 bases). The CDR3 has 15 residues. Looked up from germline, CDR1 is MDHEN and CDR2 is SYDVKM. V gave up 1 base and J gave up 1 base, with 10 bases separating them. CDR3 protein: CASSLSGAFNYGYTF. As DNA, the CDR3 is TGTGCCAGCAGTTTATCAGGGGCCTTTAACTATGGCTACACCTTC.

The rearrangement links TRBV12-3 or TRBV12-4 to TRBJ1-4, with 7 bases aligning to TRBD1. V lost 9 bases to trimming and J lost 4 bases; unmatched junction nucleotides: 5. This CDR3 region has 13 residues. Here the CDR3 DNA reads TGTGCCAGAAATAACAGGGGTAATGAAAAACTGTTTTTT. This codes for CARNNRGNEKLFF.